This T cell receptor (beta chain) is drawn from a study of regulatory T cells in long-lasting Graves disease (dated by TCRdb to the early 2020s). About the study as a whole: Newly diagnosed Graves' disease patients had taken antithyroid drugs for less than 3 months. Peripheral blood TCR sequencing and RNA sequencing compared persistent Graves' disease patients with newly diagnosed Graves' disease patients. The study was registered as a clinical trial and conducted in China. A total of around 35 samples underwent TCR sequencing: some 13 from persistent and roughly 20 from newly diagnosed Graves' disease patients. The study at large found these results: Only the TCR beta chain was sequenced and analyzed. Patients with persistent disease shared more public clonotypes (fewer than 3,000) than newly diagnosed patients did (966). The small sample size was acknowledged by the authors as a limitation that may reduce accuracy. Persistent Graves' disease patients showed lower TCR Shannon entropy and fewer highly expanded clones than newly diagnosed patients, suggesting clonal expansion. Peripheral blood alone was examined, since thyroid tissue, which constituted the primary lesion, could not be accessed.

In regard to this clonotype: Its cognate antigen has yet to be identified. No base qualities exist here, and no much larger clone lies one base off it.

The time point label, as the study defines it: newly diagnosed GD, antithyroid drugs for less than 3 months. For both TCR sequencing and RNA sequencing, RNA was extracted from PBMCs in TRIzol. The diagnosis of Graves' disease was made according to American Thyroid Association guidelines. Patients for the study were recruited at an endocrinology department in Xi'an, China. Each patient gave about 9.1 milliliters of peripheral blood, collected in an EDTA anticoagulant tube. Ficoll Paque Plus density gradient separation was used to isolate PBMCs, and no further T cell sorting was done. An Agilent 2100 Bioanalyzer and agarose gel were used to assess RNA quality, and a NanoDrop 2000 was used to measure RNA concentration. Libraries were constructed by multiplex PCR. Sequencer: Illumina HiSeq 4000. CDR3 regions were amplified by Arm-PCR with iRepertoire HTBI primers to construct TCR beta libraries. PCR products were gel purified before sequencing. In the original analysis: Gene usage analysis of CDR3 amino acid clonotypes relied on the approximately 60 TRBV and 15 or so TRBJ segments identified across samples. Filtered high-quality paired reads were merged into contigs using COPE and FqMerger. Contigs were aligned with BLAST to IMGT TRBV, TRBD and TRBJ reference genes, and CDR3 was defined per IMGT. Any clonotype with a frequency above 0.1% was classified as a highly expanded clone. Repertoire diversity was measured by Shannon entropy, and V-J evenness by the Gini coefficient. A clonotype found in more than one individual was treated as public. Using fastp at Q25 and MiXCR, TCRdb reprocessed the public reads and kept productive beta chains. For every CDR3 protein sequence, its rows merge into one entry that carries the most common genes and DNA. For this entry, the V and J calls and clone size follow TCRdb and not the study's own pipeline. The sample table shows roughly 500,000 distinct CDR3 sequences, and 13% are seen once. The ten largest clones represent 8% to 10% of the sample.

The same data also went into a second study, on T cells in Graves' hyperthyroidism and ophthalmopathy. According to the second study: Graves' hyperthyroidism was defined as stable when no progression to ophthalmopathy occurred over 18 months of follow-up. Hyperthyroidism patients were newly diagnosed, with disease duration under 2 months, and aged 18 to 65 years. Patients with uncontrolled infections, other autoimmune diseases, pregnancy or lactation were excluded. Diagnoses were established on the basis of clinical symptoms, serum thyroxine and TRAb, thyroid ultrasound, and orbital computed tomography. For the first round of RT-PCR on the TCR CDR3, the HTBI primer set was used together with the Qiagen OneStep RT-PCR kit. Blood samples also contained most of the expanded thyroid clonotypes (frequency above 0.001), which suggests that blood repertoires may reflect thyroid immune responses. In cross-validation, a model built on a 13 V-J signature told ophthalmopathy apart from stable hyperthyroidism with roughly 87% sensitivity and about 81% specificity, and in testing the same model reached 80%/75%. In validation, the model predicted progression to ophthalmopathy with approximately 71% sensitivity and about 73% specificity, a median of 6.5 months before onset. A discovery cohort of approximately 100 patients, roughly 45 with Graves' ophthalmopathy and 57 with stable Graves' hyperthyroidism, was used to find distinguishing TCR V-J signatures. Prospective prediction of ophthalmopathy was tested in an independent validation cohort consisting of about 20 hyperthyroidism patients and around 16 patients who later progressed to ophthalmopathy. The roughly 91 discovery patients were randomly divided into training and test sets at a 7:3 ratio. In addition, the study compared T-cell repertoires in thyroid tissue and in blood from five to seven Graves' hyperthyroidism patients. After blood sampling, hyperthyroidism patients were treated with methimazole at a starting dose of 30 mg daily, and ophthalmopathy patients were treated with high-dose intravenous methylprednisolone. A second multiplex PCR round built the libraries, followed by size selection and purification. Sequencing of the libraries was done on an Illumina HiSeq2000 using paired-end 100 bp reads. SOAPnuke was used to process the raw data, with reads discarded if the reads contained adapters or uncalled bases, had a mean Phred below 15, or lacked an exact constant-primer or identifier match. COPE v1.2.5 was used to merge high-quality paired reads, and clonotypes were defined as unique nucleotide sequences. MiTCR v1.1 was used to align the clonotypes against IMGT TRBV, TRBD and TRBJ reference segments. Analysis was restricted to V-J combinations with a frequency above 0.0001, which covered 99.2% of repertoires. The TCS score was defined as F50 (clonal expansion) divided by E x V (chaos), with BLOSUM62-based TCRdist calculated between CDR3 peptides within each V-J. Welch's t-statistics and random forest reduced several hundred V-J features to roughly 13, which were used in a naive Bayes classifier (R e1071). Sample size was not statistically predetermined, and blinding of investigators to group allocation was not performed. According to the paper, TCR Vbeta CDR3 sequencing was carried out on 120 to 150 peripheral blood samples, which came from approximately 43 ophthalmopathy, around 75 hyperthyroidism and approximately 17 progressor patients.

The sequencing used peripheral blood mononuclear cells (PBMCs), collected at new diagnosis, from a patient treated with antithyroid drugs. The sequence was obtained from a man aged 30-40 years with Graves disease. Donor details come from another sample of the same person, matched by shared clones.

The DNA sequence is given as TGCAGCGTTGCCCGAAGAAGGGACAACTATGGCTACACCTTC. The encoded protein is CSVARRRDNYGYTF. Recombination linked TRBV29-1 to TRBJ1-2; a tentative D match to TRBD1 spans 5 bases. Taken from cysteine to phenylalanine, the CDR3 has 14 residues. Only the CDR3 portion is preserved as DNA: 42 bases, with reading frame beginning at the first base. The V end loses 4 bases and the J end loses 2 bases, and a stretch of 14 bases separates them. CDR1 and CDR2 (SQVTM, ANQGSEA) derive from the germline V gene.